A selection of T cell receptor beta chains follows, all from one sample in a study of graft-versus-host responses after intestinal transplantation. Sequencing used immunoSEQ multiplex PCR; TCRdb keeps in-frame clones, though not all of them. The table includes nearly 15,000 clones, about 55% detected once. This sample comprised ileum tissue, obtained 524 days after transplant. These receptor sequences come from a human patient who received an intestinal transplant, so some T cells may come from the graft donor. Both conserved end residues are part of each CDR3. A D gene is named only where the DNA matches it firmly. Clone size appears in some rows only: once, few, many, or a class for an expanded clone.

V	J	size	D	CDR3	DNA
TRBV11-3	TRBJ1-1	NA	NA	CASSLVGGNTEAFF	TGTGCCAGCAGCTTAGTGGGGGGGAACACTGAAGCTTTCTTT
TRBV4-3	TRBJ2-5	NA	TRBD2	CASSQEVAGGQETQYF	TGCGCCAGCAGCCAAGAGGTGGCGGGGGGCCAAGAGACCCAGTACTTC
TRBV7-2	TRBJ2-7	NA	NA	CASSLETTYEQYF	TGTGCCAGCAGCTTAGAAACTACCTACGAGCAGTACTTC
TRBV4-1	TRBJ1-1	NA	TRBD1	CASSQGTGFHTEAFF	TGCGCCAGCAGCCAAGGGACAGGTTTTCACACTGAAGCTTTCTTT
TRBV14	TRBJ2-1	NA	TRBD1	CASSQGQGNEQFF	TGTGCCAGCAGCCAGGGACAGGGTAATGAGCAGTTCTTC
TRBV7-8	TRBJ2-7	NA	TRBD2	CASFRGGLAGSIYEQYF	TGTGCCAGCTTCCGAGGGGGGCTAGCGGGGAGTATCTACGAGCAGTACTTC
TRBV5-4	TRBJ1-1	NA	NA	CASRPPVGGAFF	TGTGCCAGCAGACCCCCTGTGGGGGGAGCTTTCTTT
TRBV18	TRBJ1-3	NA	TRBD1	CASSPSVTGGPGSGNTIYF	TGTGCCAGCTCACCTTCTGTGACAGGGGGACCAGGCTCTGGAAACACCATATATTTT
TRBV29-1	TRBJ1-2	once	NA	CSVEEPYPYGYTF	TGCAGCGTTGAAGAGCCCTACCCCTATGGCTACACCTTC
TRBV29-1	TRBJ1-2	few	NA	CSVLAGDGYTF	TGCAGCGTTCTGGCAGGGGACGGCTACACCTTC
TRBV4-1	TRBJ1-1	medium-sized	NA	CASSQEWEGNTEAFF	TGCGCCAGCAGCCAAGAGTGGGAGGGTAACACTGAAGCTTTCTTT
TRBV7-2	TRBJ1-1	NA	NA	CASSSPGGDNTEAFF	TGTGCCAGCAGCTCCCCGGGAGGGGACAACACTGAAGCTTTCTTT
TRBV4-3	TRBJ2-6	NA	TRBD2	CASSQGQGGSSGANVLTF	TGCGCCAGCAGCCAGGGGCAGGGAGGGTCCTCTGGGGCCAACGTCCTGACTTTC
TRBV6-4	TRBJ1-1	NA	NA	CASSDNRGQEAFF	TGTGCCAGCAGTGACAATCGAGGGCAGGAAGCTTTCTTT
TRBV7-9	TRBJ2-3	NA	NA	CASSLVASSTDTQYF	TGTGCCAGCAGCTTAGTAGCGTCTAGCACAGATACGCAGTATTTT
TRBV9	TRBJ1-1	NA	NA	CASSTRGTEAFF	TGTGCCAGCAGCACGCGAGGTACTGAAGCTTTCTTT
TRBV7-6	TRBJ2-7	once	NA	CASSPRPSYEQYF	TGTGCCAGCAGCCCCAGGCCCTCCTACGAGCAGTACTTC
TRBV6-8	TRBJ1-1	few	NA	CASSDGGRAFF	TGTGCCAGCAGTGACGGGGGGAGAGCTTTCTTT
TRBV30	TRBJ1-6	few	NA	CAWSVAGTFENNSPLHF	TGTGCCTGGAGTGTTGCCGGGACATTCGAAAATAATTCACCCCTCCACTTT
TRBV6-6	TRBJ2-7	NA	NA	CASSQGAGSYEQYF	TGTGCCAGCAGTCAAGGAGCGGGCTCCTACGAGCAGTACTTC
TRBV10-2	TRBJ2-2	few	TRBD1	CASSEDRGPNTGELFF	TGCGCCAGCAGTGAGGACAGGGGGCCGAACACCGGGGAGCTGTTTTTT
TRBV14	TRBJ1-6	NA	NA	CASSQDLEGSLHF	TGTGCCAGCAGCCAAGATTTGGAGGGTAGCCTCCACTTT
TRBV7-2	TRBJ2-4	medium-sized	TRBD1	CASSSSGTVAKNIQYF	TGTGCCAGCAGCTCCTCCGGGACAGTAGCCAAAAACATTCAGTACTTC
TRBV27	TRBJ2-7	NA	TRBD1	CASSPWTGSYEQYF	TGTGCCAGCAGTCCTTGGACAGGGAGTTACGAGCAGTACTTC
TRBV11-3	TRBJ1-1	NA	TRBD1	CASSSWTGWTEAFF	TGTGCCAGCAGCTCCTGGACAGGGTGGACTGAAGCTTTCTTT
TRBV28	TRBJ1-6	NA	NA	CASSPLSNSPLHF	TGTGCCAGCAGTCCCCTCTCTAATTCACCCCTCCACTTT
TRBV18	TRBJ1-3	few	TRBD1	CASSPGTAGNTIYF	TGTGCCAGCTCACCGGGGACAGCAGGAAACACCATATATTTT
TRBV30	TRBJ1-3	NA	NA	CAWSVFPPSSGNTIYF	TGTGCCTGGAGTGTATTTCCCCCTAGCTCTGGAAACACCATATATTTT
TRBV7-2	TRBJ1-4	NA	NA	CASSLEGIGEKLFF	TGTGCCAGCAGCTTAGAGGGGATTGGTGAAAAACTGTTTTTT
TRBV5-1	TRBJ1-2	NA	TRBD1	CASSIGQGGGYTF	TGCGCCAGCAGCATTGGACAGGGAGGTGGCTACACCTTC
TRBV27	TRBJ2-2	NA	TRBD1	CASSFTGQGTVELFF	TGTGCCAGCAGTTTCACGGGACAGGGTACGGTGGAGCTGTTTTTT
TRBV7-2	TRBJ2-1	NA	NA	CASSRDTDGRNEQFF	TGTGCCAGCAGCCGGGACACAGACGGGAGGAATGAGCAGTTCTTC
TRBV4-3	TRBJ1-1	NA	NA	CASSQVAGSGTEAFF	TGCGCCAGCAGCCAAGTCGCGGGGAGTGGCACTGAAGCTTTCTTT
TRBV29-1	TRBJ2-2	few	NA	CSVDLRGPNTGELFF	TGCAGCGTCGATCTTCGAGGTCCGAACACCGGGGAGCTGTTTTTT
TRBV7-2	TRBJ1-1	NA	TRBD1	CASRRDRVTEAFF	TGTGCCAGCAGACGGGACAGGGTGACTGAAGCTTTCTTT
TRBV7-9	TRBJ1-2	NA	TRBD1	CASSPSTGSFGYTF	TGTGCCAGCAGCCCGTCGACAGGGTCCTTTGGCTACACCTTC
TRBV7-2	TRBJ1-2	few	NA	CASSYTNYGYTF	TGTGCCAGCAGCTATACTAACTATGGCTACACCTTC
TRBV2	TRBJ2-3	few	TRBD2	CASSVQAGNTDTQYF	TGTGCCAGCAGTGTACAAGCGGGGAACACAGATACGCAGTATTTT
TRBV25-1	TRBJ1-4	NA	NA	CASSESGTFNEKLFF	TGTGCCAGCAGTGAAAGCGGGACTTTTAATGAAAAACTGTTTTTT
TRBV5-1	TRBJ2-1	NA	TRBD1	CASNSLGQSSYNEQFF	TGCGCCAGCAACTCCTTGGGACAGAGCTCCTACAATGAGCAGTTCTTC
TRBV30	TRBJ2-5	few	NA	CAWRTSRQETQYF	TGTGCCTGGAGAACTAGTCGGCAAGAGACCCAGTACTTC
TRBV2	TRBJ2-7	once	TRBD2	CASRAGLSNYEQYF	TGTGCCAGCAGGGCGGGACTATCCAACTACGAGCAGTACTTC
TRBV9	TRBJ2-3	NA	NA	CASSPQDYPGPDTQYF	TGTGCCAGCAGCCCCCAGGACTACCCCGGACCAGATACGCAGTATTTT
TRBV11-2	TRBJ2-3	NA	TRBD2	CASSFLGTSSTDTQYF	TGTGCCAGCAGCTTCTTAGGGACTAGCTCTACAGATACGCAGTATTTT
TRBV4-2	TRBJ1-1	NA	NA	CASSQAGGTMNTEAFF	TGTGCCAGCAGCCAAGCGGGTGGGACAATGAACACTGAAGCTTTCTTT
TRBV2	TRBJ1-2	NA	TRBD1	CASTLFGTVNYGYTF	TGTGCCAGCACTCTATTCGGGACAGTTAACTATGGCTACACCTTC
TRBV19	TRBJ2-7	NA	NA	CASGSAYEQYF	TGTGCCAGTGGGAGTGCCTACGAGCAGTACTTC